This T cell receptor (beta chain) was sequenced for a study of blood T cell dynamics during melanoma immunotherapy. Study findings and constraints: Clones driving repertoire changes may be melanoma-specific or general immune activation.

The method was immunoSEQ multiplex PCR; TCRdb's version includes in-frame clones alone and lacks a portion of them. Here the sample spans 3,500 to 5,500 clones, over 70% being singletons. The CDR3 is 14 amino acids. Trimming took off 1 base at V and 3 bases at J, with 9 bases between the two ends. CDR1 is SEHNR, CDR2 FQNEAQ, per germline (reference sequence). There are a few counts of this clone. Its antigen is currently unknown. Time point defined: week 3, after first cycle of checkpoint inhibitor. The sequencing here drew on blood, taken from a patient treated with checkpoint blockade. J is TRBJ1-2 and V is TRBV7-9; D is ambiguous. The source is a human donor with melanoma. The CDR3 loop is CASSLGPDYYGYTF. In DNA form, the CDR3 reads TGTGCCAGCAGCTTAGGGCCGGATTACTATGGCTACACCTTC.